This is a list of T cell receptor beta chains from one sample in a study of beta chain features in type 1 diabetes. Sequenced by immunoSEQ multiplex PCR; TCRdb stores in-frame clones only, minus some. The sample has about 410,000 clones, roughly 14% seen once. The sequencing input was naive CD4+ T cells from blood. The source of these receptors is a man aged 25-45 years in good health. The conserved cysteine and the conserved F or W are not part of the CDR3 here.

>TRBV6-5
ASSYWENTEAF
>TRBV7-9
ASSLLRDLFYEQY
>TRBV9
ASSVDGRSTDTQY
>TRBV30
AWSTQGSGETQY
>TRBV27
ASSSQGYTDTQY
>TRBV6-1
ASRRTGASYEQY
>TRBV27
ASSTLHRSEQY
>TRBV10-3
AISEVAYEQY
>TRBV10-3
ASRDSQETQY
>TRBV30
AWSTTGGNTQY
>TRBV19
ASRTLRGLYNEQF
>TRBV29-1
SVEVGWREGQETQY
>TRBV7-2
ASSLGGLAEETQY
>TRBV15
ATTRDYVNEQF
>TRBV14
ASSPHLGSQETQY
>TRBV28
ASSAGLSPLH
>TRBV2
ASRTSGTDTQY
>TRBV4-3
ASSQNRNSGANVLT
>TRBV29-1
SVATGGSEAF
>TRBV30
AWSRGPVLSRTGNTEAF
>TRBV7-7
ASSVNNEQF
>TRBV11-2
ASSLGGGTQY
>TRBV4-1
ASSQEAVSPYEQY
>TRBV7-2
ASSQNDFITDTQY
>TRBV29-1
SVEGRVNTEAF
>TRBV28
ASRSGGMKGETQY
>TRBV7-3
ASSPRDNQGNEQF
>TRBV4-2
ASSQAVREETQY
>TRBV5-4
ASSRSGGTKNSPLH
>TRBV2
ASSETGTYNSPLH
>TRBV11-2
ASSPNYGETQY
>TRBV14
ASSQEQGLLDEQF
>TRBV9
ASSVGLDSGSPLH
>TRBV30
ACTPTSGESY
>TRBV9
ASSVVGTRGTEAF
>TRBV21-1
ASSSKLGQGGKPAETQY
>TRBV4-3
ASSQVAGVGNSPLH
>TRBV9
ASSVEGVTDTQY
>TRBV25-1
ASGTGTYGYT
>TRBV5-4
ASSRTSEDTQY
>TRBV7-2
ASSLGAGERQPQH
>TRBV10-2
ASSERTISDTQY
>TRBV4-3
ASSQDGTGILYGYT
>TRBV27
ASRRVGTDTQY
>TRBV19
ASRKQGYYGYT
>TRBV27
ASSLTGGRFGDTQY
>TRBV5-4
ASRLTLAGGRDEQF
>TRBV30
AAGVATNEKLF
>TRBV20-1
SASPVTDYT